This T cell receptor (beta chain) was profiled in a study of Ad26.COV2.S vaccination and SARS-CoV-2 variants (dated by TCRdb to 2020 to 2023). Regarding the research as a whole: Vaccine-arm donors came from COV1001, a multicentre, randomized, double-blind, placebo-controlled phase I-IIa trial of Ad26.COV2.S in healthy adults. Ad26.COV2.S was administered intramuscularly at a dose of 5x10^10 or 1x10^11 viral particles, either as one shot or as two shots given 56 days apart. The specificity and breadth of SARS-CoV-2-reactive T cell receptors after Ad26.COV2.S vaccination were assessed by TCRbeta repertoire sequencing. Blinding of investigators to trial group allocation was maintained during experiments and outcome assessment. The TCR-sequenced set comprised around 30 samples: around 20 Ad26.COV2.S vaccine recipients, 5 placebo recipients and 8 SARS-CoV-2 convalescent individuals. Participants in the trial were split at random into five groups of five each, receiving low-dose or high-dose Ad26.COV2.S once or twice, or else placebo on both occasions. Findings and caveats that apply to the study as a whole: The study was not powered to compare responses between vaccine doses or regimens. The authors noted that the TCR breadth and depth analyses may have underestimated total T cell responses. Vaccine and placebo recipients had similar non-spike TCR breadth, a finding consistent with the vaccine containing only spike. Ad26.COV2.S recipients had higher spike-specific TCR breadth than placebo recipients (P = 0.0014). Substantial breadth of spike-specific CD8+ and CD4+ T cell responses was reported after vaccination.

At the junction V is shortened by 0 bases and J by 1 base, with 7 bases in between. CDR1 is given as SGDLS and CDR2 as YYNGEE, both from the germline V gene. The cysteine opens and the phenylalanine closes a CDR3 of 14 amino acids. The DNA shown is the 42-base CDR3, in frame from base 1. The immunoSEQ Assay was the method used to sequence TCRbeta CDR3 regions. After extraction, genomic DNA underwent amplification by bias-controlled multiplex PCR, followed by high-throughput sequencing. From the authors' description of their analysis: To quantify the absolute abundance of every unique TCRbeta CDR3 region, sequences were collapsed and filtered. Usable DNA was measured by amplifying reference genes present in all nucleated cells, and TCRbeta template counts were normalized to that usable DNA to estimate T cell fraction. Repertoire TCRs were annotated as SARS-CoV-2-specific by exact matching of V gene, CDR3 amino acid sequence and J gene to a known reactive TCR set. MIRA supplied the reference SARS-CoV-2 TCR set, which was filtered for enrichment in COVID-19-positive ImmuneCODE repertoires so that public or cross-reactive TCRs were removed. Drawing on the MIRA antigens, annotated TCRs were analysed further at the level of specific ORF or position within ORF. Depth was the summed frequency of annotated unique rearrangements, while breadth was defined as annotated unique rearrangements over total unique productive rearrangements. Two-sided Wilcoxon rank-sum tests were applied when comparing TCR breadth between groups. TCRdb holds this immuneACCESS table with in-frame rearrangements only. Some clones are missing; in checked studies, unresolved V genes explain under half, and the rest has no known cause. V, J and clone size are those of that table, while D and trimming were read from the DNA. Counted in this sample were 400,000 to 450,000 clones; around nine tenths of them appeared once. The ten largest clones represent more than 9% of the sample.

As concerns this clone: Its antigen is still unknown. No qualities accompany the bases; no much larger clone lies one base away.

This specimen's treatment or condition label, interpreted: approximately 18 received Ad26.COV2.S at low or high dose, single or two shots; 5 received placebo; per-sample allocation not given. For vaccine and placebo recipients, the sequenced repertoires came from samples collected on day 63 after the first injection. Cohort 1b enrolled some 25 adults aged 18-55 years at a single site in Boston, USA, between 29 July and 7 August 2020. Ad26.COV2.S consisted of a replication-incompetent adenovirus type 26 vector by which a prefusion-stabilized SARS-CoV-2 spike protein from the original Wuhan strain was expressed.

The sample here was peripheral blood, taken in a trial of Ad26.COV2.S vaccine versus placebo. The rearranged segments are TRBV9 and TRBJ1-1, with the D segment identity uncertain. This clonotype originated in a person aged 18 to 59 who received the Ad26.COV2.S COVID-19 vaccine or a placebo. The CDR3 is CASSVGPANTEAFF. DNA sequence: TGTGCCAGCAGCGTAGGTCCGGCGAACACTGAAGCTTTCTTT.